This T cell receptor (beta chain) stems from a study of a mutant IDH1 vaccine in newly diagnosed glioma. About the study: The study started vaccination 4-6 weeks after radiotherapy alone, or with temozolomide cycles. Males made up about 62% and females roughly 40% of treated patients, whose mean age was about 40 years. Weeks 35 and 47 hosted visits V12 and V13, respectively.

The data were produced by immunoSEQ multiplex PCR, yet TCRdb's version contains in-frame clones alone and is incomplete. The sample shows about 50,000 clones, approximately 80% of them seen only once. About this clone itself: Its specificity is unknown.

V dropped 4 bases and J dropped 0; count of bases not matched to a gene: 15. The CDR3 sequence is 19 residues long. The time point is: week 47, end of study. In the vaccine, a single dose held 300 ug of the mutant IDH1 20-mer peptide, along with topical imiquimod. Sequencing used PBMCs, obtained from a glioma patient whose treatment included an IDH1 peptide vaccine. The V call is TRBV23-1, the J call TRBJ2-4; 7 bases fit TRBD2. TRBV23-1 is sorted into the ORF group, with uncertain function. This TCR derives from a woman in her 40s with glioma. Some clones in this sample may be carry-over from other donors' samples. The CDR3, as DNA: TGCGCCAGCAGTCTCATTTTCCCGCGGGGGACCTTAGCCAAAAACATTCAGTACTTC. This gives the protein CASSLIFPRGTLAKNIQYF.